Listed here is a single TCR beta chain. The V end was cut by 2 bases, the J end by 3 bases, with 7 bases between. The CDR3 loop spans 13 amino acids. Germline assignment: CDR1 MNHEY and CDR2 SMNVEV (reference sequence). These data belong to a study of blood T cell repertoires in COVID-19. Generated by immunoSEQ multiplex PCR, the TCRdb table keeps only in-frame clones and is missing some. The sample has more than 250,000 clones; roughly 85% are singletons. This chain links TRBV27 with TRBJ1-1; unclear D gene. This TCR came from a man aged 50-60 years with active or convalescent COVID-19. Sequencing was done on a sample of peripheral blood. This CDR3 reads CASSLREYTEAFF. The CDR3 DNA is TGTGCCAGCAGTTTACGCGAGTACACTGAAGCTTTCTTT.